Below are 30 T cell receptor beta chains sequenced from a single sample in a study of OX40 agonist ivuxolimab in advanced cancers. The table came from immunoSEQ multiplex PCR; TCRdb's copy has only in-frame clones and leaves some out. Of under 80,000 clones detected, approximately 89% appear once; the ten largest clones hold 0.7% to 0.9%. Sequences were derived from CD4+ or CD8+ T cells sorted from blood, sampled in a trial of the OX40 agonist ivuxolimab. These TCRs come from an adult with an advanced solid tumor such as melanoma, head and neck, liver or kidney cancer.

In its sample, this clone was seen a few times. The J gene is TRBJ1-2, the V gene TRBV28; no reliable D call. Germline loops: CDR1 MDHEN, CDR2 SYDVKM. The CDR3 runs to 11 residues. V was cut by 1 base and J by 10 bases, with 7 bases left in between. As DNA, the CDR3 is TGTGCCAGCAGTTTATTGGGTTCCTACACCTTC. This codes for CASSLLGSYTF.

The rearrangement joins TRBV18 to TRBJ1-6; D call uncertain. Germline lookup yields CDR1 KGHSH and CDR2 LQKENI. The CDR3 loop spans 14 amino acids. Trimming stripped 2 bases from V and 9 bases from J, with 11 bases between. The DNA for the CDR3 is TGTGCCAGCTCACCAGGGCAGGCCGGTTCACCCCTCCACTTT. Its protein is CASSPGQAGSPLHF.

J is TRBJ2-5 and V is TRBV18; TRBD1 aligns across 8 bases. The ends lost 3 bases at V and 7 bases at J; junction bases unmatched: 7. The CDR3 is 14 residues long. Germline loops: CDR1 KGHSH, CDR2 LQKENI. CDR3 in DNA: TGTGCCAGCTCACCTTCGGGTCAGGGGGCGACCCAGTACTTC. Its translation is CASSPSGQGATQYF.

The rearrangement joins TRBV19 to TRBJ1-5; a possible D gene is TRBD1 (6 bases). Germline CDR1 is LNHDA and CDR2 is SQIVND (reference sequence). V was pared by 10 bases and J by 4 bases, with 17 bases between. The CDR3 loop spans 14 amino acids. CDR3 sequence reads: CATRDRLFNQPQHF. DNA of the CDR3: TGTGCCACCAGAGACAGGCTCTTTAATCAGCCCCAGCATTTT.

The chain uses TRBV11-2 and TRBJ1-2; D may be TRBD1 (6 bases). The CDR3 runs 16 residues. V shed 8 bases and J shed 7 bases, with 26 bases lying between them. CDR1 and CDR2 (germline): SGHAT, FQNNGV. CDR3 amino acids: CASAWGLGIRGSGYTF. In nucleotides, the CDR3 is TGTGCCAGCGCTTGGGGGTTGGGGATCAGGGGAAGTGGCTACACCTTC.

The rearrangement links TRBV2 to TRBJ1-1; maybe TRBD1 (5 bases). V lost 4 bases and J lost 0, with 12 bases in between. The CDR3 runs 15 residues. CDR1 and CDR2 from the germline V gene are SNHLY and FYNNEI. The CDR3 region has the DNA TGTGCCAGCAGTGGAGGGGCGGGGGTGAACACTGAAGCTTTCTTT. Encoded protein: CASSGGAGVNTEAFF.

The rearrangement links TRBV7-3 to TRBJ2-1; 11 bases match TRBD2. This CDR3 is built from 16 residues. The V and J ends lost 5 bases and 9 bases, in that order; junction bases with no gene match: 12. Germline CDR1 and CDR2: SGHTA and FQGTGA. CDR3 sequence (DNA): TGTGCCAGCAGCCCCGGGATAGCGGGGGGGCAGAGTGAGCAGTTCTTC. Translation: CASSPGIAGGQSEQFF.

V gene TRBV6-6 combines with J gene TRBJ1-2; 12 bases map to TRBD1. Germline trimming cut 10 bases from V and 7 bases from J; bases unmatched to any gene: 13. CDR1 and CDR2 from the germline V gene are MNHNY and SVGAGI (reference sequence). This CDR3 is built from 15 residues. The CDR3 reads CANKGTGGADFGYTF. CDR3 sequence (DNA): TGTGCCAACAAAGGGACAGGGGGCGCGGATTTTGGCTACACCTTC.

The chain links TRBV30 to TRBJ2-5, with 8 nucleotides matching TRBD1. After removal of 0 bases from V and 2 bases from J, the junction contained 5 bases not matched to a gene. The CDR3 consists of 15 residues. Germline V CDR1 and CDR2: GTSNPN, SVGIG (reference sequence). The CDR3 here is CAWSVLTGVQETQYF. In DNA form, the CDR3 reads TGTGCCTGGAGTGTTCTGACAGGGGTACAAGAGACCCAGTACTTC.

This CDR3 reads CASSSHSGGRAYEQYF. In nucleotides, the CDR3 is TGCGCCAGCAGCTCCCATTCGGGGGGGCGGGCTTACGAGCAGTACTTC. The chain is built from TRBV5-1 and TRBJ2-7; 8 positions agree with TRBD2. The CDR3 is made up of 16 amino acids. Trimming at V came to 3 bases and at J to 4 bases, leaving 12 bases not matched to a gene. Germline values: CDR1 SGHRS, CDR2 YFSETQ.

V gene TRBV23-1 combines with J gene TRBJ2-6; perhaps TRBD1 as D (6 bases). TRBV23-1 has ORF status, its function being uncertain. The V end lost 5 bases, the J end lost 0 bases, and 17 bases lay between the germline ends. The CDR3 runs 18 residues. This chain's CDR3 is CASSSTGGPLSGANVLTF. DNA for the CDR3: TGCGCCAGCAGTTCGACAGGTGGGCCTCTCTCTGGGGCCAACGTCCTGACTTTC.

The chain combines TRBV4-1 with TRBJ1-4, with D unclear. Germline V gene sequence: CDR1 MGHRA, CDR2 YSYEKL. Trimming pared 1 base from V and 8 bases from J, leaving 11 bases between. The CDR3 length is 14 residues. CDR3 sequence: CASSQGRIGEKLFF. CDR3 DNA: TGCGCCAGCAGCCAAGGACGGATCGGAGAAAAACTGTTTTTT.

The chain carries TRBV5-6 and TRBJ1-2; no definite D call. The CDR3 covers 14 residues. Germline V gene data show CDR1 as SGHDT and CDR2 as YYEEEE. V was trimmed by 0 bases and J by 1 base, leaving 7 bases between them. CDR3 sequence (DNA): TGTGCCAGCAGCTTGGTATGGGGTAACTATGGCTACACCTTC. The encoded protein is CASSLVWGNYGYTF.

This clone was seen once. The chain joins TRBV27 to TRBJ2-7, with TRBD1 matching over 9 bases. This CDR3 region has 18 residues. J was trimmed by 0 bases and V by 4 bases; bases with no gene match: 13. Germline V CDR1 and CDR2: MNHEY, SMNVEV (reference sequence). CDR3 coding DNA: TGTGCCAGCAGTTCACATGCCCCGGGACAGGGATTCTCCTACGAGCAGTACTTC. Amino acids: CASSSHAPGQGFSYEQYF.

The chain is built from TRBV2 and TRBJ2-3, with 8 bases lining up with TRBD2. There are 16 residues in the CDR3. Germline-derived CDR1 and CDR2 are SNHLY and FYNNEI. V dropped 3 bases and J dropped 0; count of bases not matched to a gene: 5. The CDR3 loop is CASSDPAGVSTDTQYF. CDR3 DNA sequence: TGTGCCAGCAGTGACCCAGCGGGAGTTAGCACAGATACGCAGTATTTT.

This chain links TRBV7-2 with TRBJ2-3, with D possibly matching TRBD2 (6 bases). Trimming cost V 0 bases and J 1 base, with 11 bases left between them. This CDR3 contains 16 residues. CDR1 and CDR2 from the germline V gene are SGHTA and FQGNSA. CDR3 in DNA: TGTGCCAGCAGCTTAGCGAGGCGGGGAGGCACAGATACGCAGTATTTT. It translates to CASSLARRGGTDTQYF.

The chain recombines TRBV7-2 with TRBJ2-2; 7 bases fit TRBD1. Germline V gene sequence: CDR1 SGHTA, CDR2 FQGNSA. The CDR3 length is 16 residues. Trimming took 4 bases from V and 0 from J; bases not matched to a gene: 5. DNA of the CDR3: TGTGCCAGCAGCTCCCGACAGGGCGCGAACACCGGGGAGCTGTTTTTT. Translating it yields CASSSRQGANTGELFF. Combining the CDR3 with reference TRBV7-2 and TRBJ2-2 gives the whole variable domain GAGVSQSPSNKVTEKGKDVELRCDPISGHTALYWYRQSLGQGLEFLIYFQGNSAPDKSGLPSDRFSAERTGGSVSTLTIQRTQQEDSAVYLCASSSRQGANTGELFFGEGSRLTVL.

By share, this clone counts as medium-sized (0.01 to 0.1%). The CDR3 here is CASSLEVTGYGYTF. The CDR3 DNA follows: TGCGCCAGCAGCTTGGAGGTGACCGGCTATGGCTACACCTTC. V gene TRBV5-1 combines with J gene TRBJ1-2; D remains ambiguous. Germline V lookup: CDR1 SGHRS, CDR2 YFSETQ. V lost 0 bases and J lost 4, with 10 bases in between. There are 14 residues in the CDR3.

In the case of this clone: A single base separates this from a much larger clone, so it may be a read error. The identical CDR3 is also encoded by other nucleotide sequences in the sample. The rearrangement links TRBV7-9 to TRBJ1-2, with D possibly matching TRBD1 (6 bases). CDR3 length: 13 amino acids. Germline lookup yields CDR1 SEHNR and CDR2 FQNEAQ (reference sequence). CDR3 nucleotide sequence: TGTGCCAGCAGCGCCTTCGGGGGCGAGGGCTACACCTTT. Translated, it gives CASSAFGGEGYTF.

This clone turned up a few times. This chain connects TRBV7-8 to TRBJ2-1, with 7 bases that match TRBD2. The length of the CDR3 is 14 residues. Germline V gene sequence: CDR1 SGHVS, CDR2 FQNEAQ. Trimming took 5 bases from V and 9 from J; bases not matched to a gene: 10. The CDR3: CASSVGGTKAEQFF. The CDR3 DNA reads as TGTGCCAGCAGCGTCGGCGGGACTAAAGCTGAGCAGTTCTTC.

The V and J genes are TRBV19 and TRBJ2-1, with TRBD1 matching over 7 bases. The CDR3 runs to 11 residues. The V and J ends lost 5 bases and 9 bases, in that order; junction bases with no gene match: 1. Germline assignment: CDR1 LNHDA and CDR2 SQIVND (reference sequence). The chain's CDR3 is CASSHRGEQFF. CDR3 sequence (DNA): TGTGCCAGTAGTCACAGGGGTGAGCAGTTCTTC.

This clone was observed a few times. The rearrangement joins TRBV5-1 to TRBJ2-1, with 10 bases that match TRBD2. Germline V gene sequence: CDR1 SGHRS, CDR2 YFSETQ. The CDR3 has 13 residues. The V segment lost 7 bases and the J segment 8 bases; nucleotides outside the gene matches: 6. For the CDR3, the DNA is TGCGCCAGCTCACGACTAGCGGGCCATGAGCAGTTCTTC. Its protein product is CASSRLAGHEQFF.

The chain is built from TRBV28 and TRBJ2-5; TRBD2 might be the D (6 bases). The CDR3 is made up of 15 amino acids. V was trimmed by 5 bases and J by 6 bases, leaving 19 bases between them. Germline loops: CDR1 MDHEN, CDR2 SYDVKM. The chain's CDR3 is CASSGGTISVKTQYF. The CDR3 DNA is TGTGCCAGCAGTGGCGGGACCATATCTGTCAAGACCCAGTACTTC.

The chain's CDR3 is CATSRDFTGANEQFF. Here the CDR3 DNA reads TGTGCCACCAGCAGAGATTTCACAGGGGCCAATGAGCAGTTCTTC. This chain links TRBV15 with TRBJ2-1, with 7 bases that match TRBD1. There are 15 residues in the CDR3. Germline V gene lookup returns CDR1 LNHNV and CDR2 YYDKDF (reference sequence). V lost 0 bases, J lost 6 bases, and 5 bases stayed unmatched. The complete variable domain, with remaining parts taken from reference TRBV15 and TRBJ2-1, reads DAMVIQNPRYQVTQFGKPVTLSCSQTLNHNVMYWYQQKSSQAPKLLFHYYDKDFNNEADTPDNFQSRRPNTSFCFLDIRSPGLGDTAMYLCATSRDFTGANEQFFGPGTRLTVL.

CDR3 sequence reads: CASSPGQGNTEAFF. The CDR3 nucleotides are TGTGCCAGCAGCCCGGGACAGGGGAACACTGAAGCTTTCTTT. V usage is TRBV7-6 and J usage is TRBJ1-1; 9 bases are shared with TRBD1. The CDR3 contains 14 residues. V dropped 5 bases and J dropped 1; count of bases not matched to a gene: 2. Per the germline V gene, CDR1 is SGHVS and CDR2 is FNYEAQ.

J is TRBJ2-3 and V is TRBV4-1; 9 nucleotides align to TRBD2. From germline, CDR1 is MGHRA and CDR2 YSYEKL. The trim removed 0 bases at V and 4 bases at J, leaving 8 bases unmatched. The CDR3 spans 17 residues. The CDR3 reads CASSQEGTSFRPDTQYF. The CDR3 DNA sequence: TGCGCCAGCAGCCAAGAGGGGACTAGCTTTCGCCCAGATACGCAGTATTTT.

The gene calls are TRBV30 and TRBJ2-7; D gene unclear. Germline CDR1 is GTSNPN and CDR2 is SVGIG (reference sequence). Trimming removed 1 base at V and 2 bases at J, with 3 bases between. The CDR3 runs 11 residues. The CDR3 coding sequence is TGTGCCTGGAGTGGTACCTACGAGCAGTACTTC. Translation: CAWSGTYEQYF. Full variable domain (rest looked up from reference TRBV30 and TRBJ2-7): SQTIHQWPATLVQPVGSPLSLECTVEGTSNPNLYWYRQAAGRGLQLLFYSVGIGQISSEVPQNLSASRPQDRQFILSSKKLLLSDSGFYLCAWSGTYEQYFGPGTRLTVT.

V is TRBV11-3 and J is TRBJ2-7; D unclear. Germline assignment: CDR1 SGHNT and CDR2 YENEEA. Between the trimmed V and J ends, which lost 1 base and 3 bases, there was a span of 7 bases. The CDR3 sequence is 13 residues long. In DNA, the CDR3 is TGTGCCAGCAGCTTAGGGGAATTCTACGAGCAGTACTTC. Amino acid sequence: CASSLGEFYEQYF.

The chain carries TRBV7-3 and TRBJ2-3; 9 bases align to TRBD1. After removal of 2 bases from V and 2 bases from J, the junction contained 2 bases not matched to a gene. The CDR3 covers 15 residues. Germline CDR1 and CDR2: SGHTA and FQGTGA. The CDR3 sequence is CASSLGTGYTDTQYF. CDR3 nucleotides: TGTGCCAGCAGCTTAGGGACAGGGTACACAGATACGCAGTATTTT.

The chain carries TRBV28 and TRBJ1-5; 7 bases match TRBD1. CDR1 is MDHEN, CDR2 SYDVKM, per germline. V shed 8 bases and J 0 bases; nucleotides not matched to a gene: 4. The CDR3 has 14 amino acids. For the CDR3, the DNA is TGTGCCAGCTTCAGGGGGGGTAGCAATCAGCCCCAGCATTTT. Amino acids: CASFRGGSNQPQHF.